The 31 T cell receptor beta chains given below trace back to one sample, sequenced in a study of blood T cells in healthy people across ages. A second about 7 to 11 cycle PCR used barcoded and J-beta primers. TCRdb re-called the 5' RACE reads through MiXCR, storing one row per CDR3 protein. The table has about 2 million distinct CDR3 sequences, around half seen once; the top ten hold approximately 2.1%. Sequencing input: blood. The source of these receptors is a woman between 40 and 55 years old in good health.

CDR3 in DNA: TGTGCCAGGAGTTTCAGGGACGGCTACACCTTC. This sequence encodes CARSFRDGYTF. The chain is built from TRBV19 and TRBJ1-2; D is possibly TRBD1 (5 bases). Germline V lookup: CDR1 LNHDA, CDR2 SQIVND (reference sequence). The CDR3 spans 11 residues. Trimming cost V 9 bases and J 8 bases, with 13 bases left between them.

In its sample, this clonotype was seen once. The chain joins TRBV20-1 to TRBJ1-1, with TRBD1 as a possible D gene (5 bases). Per germline, CDR1 DFQATT and CDR2 SNEGSKA (reference sequence). V lost 6 bases and J lost 4, with 15 bases in between. CDR3 size: 13 residues. As DNA, the CDR3 is TGCAGTGCCCCAAGGGCAGGGAGCACTGAAGCTTTCTTT. Translated: CSAPRAGSTEAFF.

The chain couples TRBV6-2 or TRBV6-3 to TRBJ1-1; no clear D gene. Trimming left V 5 bases short and J 5 bases short, with 12 bases between. The CDR3 length is 13 residues. Germline CDR1 MNHEY, CDR2 SVGEGT. This CDR3 is CASSSPGLTEAFF. The CDR3 DNA sequence: TGTGCCAGCAGTAGCCCAGGCCTGACTGAAGCTTTCTTT.

The CDR3 DNA reads as TGTGCCAGCAGCCAAGATCCGGGAAGCGGGGACAGGACGTTCTTC. It is translated as CASSQDPGSGDRTFF. The chain links TRBV3-1 to TRBJ2-1, with D maybe TRBD1 (8 bases). The length of the CDR3 is 15 residues. Germline lookup yields CDR1 LGHDT and CDR2 YNNKEL (reference sequence). Trimming removed 0 bases from V and 15 bases from J, with 21 bases in between.

The DNA of the CDR3 is TGTGCCAGCAGCGTACGGTACGAAGGGGGCCAAGAGACCCAGTACTTC. The encoded protein is CASSVRYEGGQETQYF. The rearrangement links TRBV9 to TRBJ2-5; a possible D gene is TRBD1 (6 bases). This CDR3 region has 16 residues. V gave up 1 base and J gave up 1 base, with 14 bases separating them. Germline CDR1 SGDLS, CDR2 YYNGEE.

The J gene is TRBJ2-7, the V gene TRBV5-1, with D tentatively TRBD2 (6 bases). The J call may be in error: the DNA end matches TRBJ2-5 better. Germline CDR1 reads SGHRS; CDR2 reads YFSETQ. The CDR3 has 15 residues. The chain's CDR3 is CASSVEFGAGETQYF. In nucleotides, the CDR3 is TGCGCCAGCAGCGTGGAATTTGGTGCGGGGGAGACCCAGTACTTC.

This chain links TRBV29-1 with TRBJ2-1; 7 nucleotides line up with TRBD1. CDR1 SQVTM and CDR2 ANQGSEA come from the germline V gene. There are 13 residues in the CDR3. Trimming cost V 6 bases and J 6 bases; bases outside gene matches: 8. DNA of the CDR3: TGCAGCGTCACGGTGACAGGGAGCAATGAGCAGTTCTTC. Residues: CSVTVTGSNEQFF.

V is TRBV28 and J is TRBJ2-1; D uncertain. The CDR3 extends over 14 amino acids. Germline CDR1 and CDR2: MDHEN and SYDVKM. The ends were cut back, 3 bases at V and 7 bases at J, with 13 bases in the middle. The CDR3 nucleotides read TGTGCCAGCAGTTTTTACGGCGAGAGAAATGAGCAGTTCTTC. This encodes CASSFYGERNEQFF.

The gene calls are TRBV20-1 and TRBJ2-7; 12 bases agree with TRBD1. The CDR3 runs 14 residues. V trimming: 6 bases; J trimming: 2 bases; junction bases outside the gene matches: 5. The V gene's germline CDR1 is DFQATT and CDR2 SNEGSKA (reference sequence). This chain's CDR3 is CSARDRGRPYEQYF. The CDR3 bases are TGCAGTGCCAGGGACAGGGGGCGCCCCTACGAGCAGTACTTC.

The chain employs TRBV20-1 and TRBJ2-1; 12 positions match TRBD2. CDR1 is DFQATT and CDR2 is SNEGSKA in the germline V gene (reference sequence). The J segment lost 6 bases and the V segment lost 0 bases, leaving 6 bases of the junction unmatched. CDR3 length equals 16 residues. The CDR3 protein is CSARDFLAGGVNEQFF. The CDR3, as DNA: TGCAGTGCTAGAGATTTCCTAGCGGGGGGGGTCAATGAGCAGTTCTTC.

This clonotype was seen only a few times. The rearrangement uses TRBV13 and TRBJ2-3, with TRBD2 as a possible D gene (7 bases). The CDR3 is made up of 18 amino acids. V was shortened by 3 bases and J by 0 bases, with 19 bases between the two germline ends. Germline loops: CDR1 PRHDT, CDR2 FYEKMQ (reference sequence). The DNA for the CDR3 is TGTGCCAGCAGCTTCTGGACGGGGGGCCCTATCAGCACAGATACGCAGTATTTT. Its protein is CASSFWTGGPISTDTQYF. The whole variable domain, filled in from reference TRBV13 and TRBJ2-3, reads AAGVIQSPRHLIKEKRETATLKCYPIPRHDTVYWYQQGPGQDPQFLISFYEKMQSDKGSIPDRFSAQQFSDYHSELNMSSLELGDSALYFCASSFWTGGPISTDTQYFGPGTRLTVL.

V gene TRBV20-1 combines with J gene TRBJ2-4, with 9 bases fitting TRBD1. The last part of the DNA fits TRBJ2-5 better; the J call may be wrong. Germline lookup yields CDR1 DFQATT and CDR2 SNEGSKA (reference sequence). This CDR3 contains 17 residues. CDR3 sequence: CSALDLPGTGSAETQYF. CDR3 DNA sequence: TGCAGTGCCCTAGACCTCCCCGGGACAGGGTCGGCGGAGACCCAGTACTTC.

This clonotype appeared a few times. V usage is TRBV11-1 and J usage is TRBJ2-3; D ambiguous. Trimming pared 3 bases from V and 6 bases from J, leaving 10 bases between. Germline V CDR1 and CDR2: SGHAT, FQDESV (reference sequence). The CDR3 extends over 13 amino acids. The CDR3 DNA sequence: TGTGCCAGCAGCTTTGGCCCGCCGGATACGCAGTATTTT. As protein: CASSFGPPDTQYF.

DNA of the CDR3: TGTGCCACCAGCAGAGATCCCCTGGTGGGCGGGGAGCTGTTTTTT. This gives the protein CATSRDPLVGGELFF. The chain recombines TRBV15 with TRBJ2-2; D ambiguous. Trimming pared 0 bases from V and 7 bases from J, leaving 12 bases between. This CDR3 is 15 amino acids long. Germline V gives CDR1 LNHNV, CDR2 YYDKDF (reference sequence).

This rearrangement joins TRBV10-3 to TRBJ1-6; perhaps TRBD1 as D (6 bases). This CDR3 contains 15 residues. The V end lost 4 bases, the J end lost 7 bases, and 14 bases lay between the germline ends. The germline V gene has CDR1 ENHRY and CDR2 SYGVKD. CDR3 in amino acids: CAISGRDTGNSPLHF. CDR3 DNA: TGTGCCATCAGTGGCCGGGACACCGGGAATTCACCCCTCCACTTT.

V gene TRBV9 combines with J gene TRBJ2-5; a possible D gene is TRBD1 (5 bases). The germline gives CDR1 SGDLS, CDR2 YYNGEE. V lost 4 bases, J lost 4 bases, and 17 bases lay in between. The CDR3 has 15 amino acids. The CDR3 loop is CASSLVGAGGETQYF. CDR3 nucleotide sequence: TGTGCCAGCAGCTTGGTTGGGGCAGGTGGAGAGACCCAGTACTTC.

The chain employs TRBV7-2 and TRBJ2-3; D gene unclear. V was clipped by 4 bases and J by 5 bases, with 19 bases between them. This CDR3 spans 16 amino acids. Per the germline V gene, CDR1 is SGHTA and CDR2 is FQGNSA. Here the CDR3 DNA reads TGTGCCAGCAGCTCCGACCGGGCCATACGAGGAGATACGCAGTATTTT. Translating gives CASSSDRAIRGDTQYF. The complete variable domain, with remaining parts taken from reference TRBV7-2 and TRBJ2-3, reads GAGVSQSPSNKVTEKGKDVELRCDPISGHTALYWYRQSLGQGLEFLIYFQGNSAPDKSGLPSDRFSAERTGGSVSTLTIQRTQQEDSAVYLCASSSDRAIRGDTQYFGPGTRLTVL.

The chain is built from TRBV4-3 and TRBJ2-3; 11 positions match TRBD1. In germline, CDR1 is LGHNA, CDR2 YSLEER. The CDR3 totals 20 residues. Losses at the gene ends were 0 bases for V and 6 bases for J; bases not matched to a gene: 17. This chain's CDR3 is CASSQELSVSGTGGTDTQYF. The CDR3 nucleotides are TGCGCCAGCAGCCAAGAACTCAGCGTGTCCGGGACAGGGGGAACGGATACGCAGTATTTT.

This clonotype was seen a few times. This chain links TRBV7-2 with TRBJ2-1, with no clear D. V was shortened by 3 bases and J by 15 bases, with 6 bases between the two germline ends. CDR3 length equals 9 residues. CDR1 is SGHTA and CDR2 is FQGNSA in the germline V gene. CDR3 sequence (DNA): TGTGCCAGCAGCTTTCCGGGGTTCTTC. Translation gives CASSFPGFF. The variable domain in full, with the rest retrieved from reference TRBV7-2 and TRBJ2-1, is GAGVSQSPSNKVTEKGKDVELRCDPISGHTALYWYRQSLGQGLEFLIYFQGNSAPDKSGLPSDRFSAERTGGSVSTLTIQRTQQEDSAVYLCASSFPGFFGPGTRLTVL.

This clonotype was counted between two and nine times. The chain couples TRBV29-1 to TRBJ2-3; D might be TRBD1 (5 bases). CDR1 and CDR2 from the germline V gene are SQVTM and ANQGSEA. This CDR3 is 15 amino acids long. The germline V and J ends were trimmed by 2 bases and 6 bases, with 18 bases remaining between them. The CDR3 sequence is CSVELWGPDRDTQYF. Here the CDR3 DNA reads TGCAGCGTTGAATTATGGGGCCCGGATCGGGATACGCAGTATTTT.

The chain carries TRBV25-1 and TRBJ1-3, with no clear D. Trimming cost V 5 bases and J 4 bases, with 12 bases left between them. Germline assignment: CDR1 MGHDK and CDR2 SYGVNS. The CDR3 contains 14 residues. This chain's CDR3 is CASSPPGAGNTIYF. CDR3 DNA sequence: TGTGCCAGCAGTCCCCCGGGAGCCGGAAACACCATATATTTT.

This clonotype was counted between two and nine times. The chain recombines TRBV6-5 with TRBJ2-4; the D gene is possibly TRBD2 (7 bases). Trimming removed 6 bases from V and 5 bases from J, with 17 bases in between. The germline V gene has CDR1 MNHEY and CDR2 SVGAGI. This CDR3 comprises 15 residues. CDR3 bases: TGTGCCAGCAGCCGCCGAAGGGGGGGCCAAAACATTCAGTACTTC. It is translated as CASSRRRGGQNIQYF.

This clonotype showed up just a few times. The V and J genes are TRBV27 and TRBJ2-4; D gene unclear. The V end was cut by 4 bases, the J end by 6 bases, with 7 bases between. This CDR3 comprises 12 residues. Germline V gene lookup returns CDR1 MNHEY and CDR2 SMNVEV (reference sequence). The DNA for the CDR3 is TGTGCCAGCAGTTCCGGGTCAAACATTCAGTACTTC. It specifies CASSSGSNIQYF.

The chain has TRBV27 and TRBJ2-5, with 7 bases that match TRBD1. TRBJ2-7 matches the DNA end more closely, so the J call is doubtful. CDR1 and CDR2 (germline): MNHEY, SMNVEV (reference sequence). CDR3 length: 15 amino acids. This CDR3 reads CASSLGRGSGCEQYF. The CDR3 coding sequence is TGTGCCAGCAGTTTAGGCAGGGGGTCGGGCTGCGAGCAGTACTTC.

The rearrangement links TRBV6-6 to TRBJ2-3, with D perhaps being TRBD1 or TRBD2 (7 bases each). Trimming took off 5 bases at V and 3 bases at J, with 18 bases between the two ends. This CDR3 is built from 16 residues. Germline values: CDR1 MNHNY, CDR2 SVGAGI (reference sequence). The CDR3 DNA follows: TGTGCCAGCAGTCCCCTCAGGGGGGGGGTTACAGATACGCAGTATTTT. Protein sequence: CASSPLRGGVTDTQYF.

This chain connects TRBV12-3 or TRBV12-4 to TRBJ1-5; D is ambiguous. V was trimmed by 5 bases and J by 4 bases, leaving 9 bases between them. This CDR3 is 13 amino acids long. CDR3 residues: CASSTLANQPQHF. CDR3 coding DNA: TGTGCCAGCAGTACCTTAGCGAATCAGCCCCAGCATTTT.

The chain links TRBV6-1 to TRBJ1-2; D gene unclear. Germline V gives CDR1 MNHNS, CDR2 SASEGT. Trimming shortened V by 6 bases and J by 3 bases, and 14 bases separated the two germline ends. The CDR3 spans 14 residues. Here the CDR3 reads CASRLRGSDYGYTF. CDR3 DNA sequence: TGTGCCAGCAGGCTTCGGGGTTCGGACTATGGCTACACCTTC.

The V and J genes are TRBV6-2 or TRBV6-3 and TRBJ2-1; 12 bases are shared with TRBD2. Judging by the DNA end, TRBJ2-7 fits better; the J call may be wrong. Germline V lookup: CDR1 MNHEY, CDR2 SVGEGT. The CDR3 length is 17 residues. CDR3 in amino acids: CASSYSTSGGYYNEQYF. The CDR3 DNA follows: TGTGCCAGCAGTTACTCGACTAGCGGGGGATACTACAATGAGCAGTACTTC.

This rearrangement joins TRBV5-6 to TRBJ2-2; D is unresolved. The V gene lost 3 bases and the J gene lost 6 bases, with 6 bases spanning the gap. Germline assignment: CDR1 SGHDT and CDR2 YYEEEE. This CDR3 region has 12 residues. CDR3 region: CASSWGPGELFF. The CDR3, as DNA: TGTGCCAGCAGCTGGGGTCCCGGGGAGCTGTTTTTT.

The rearrangement links TRBV27 to TRBJ2-5; D is possibly TRBD2 (7 bases). The germline V gene encodes CDR1 MNHEY and CDR2 SMNVEV (reference sequence). This CDR3 contains 14 residues. V lost 1 base and J 9 bases, leaving 15 bases between the germline ends. DNA of the CDR3: TGTGCCAGCAGTTTATGGGGGGGGCGTCAGGCCCAGTACTTC. This sequence encodes CASSLWGGRQAQYF.

This clonotype was observed a few times. V and J are TRBV20-1 and TRBJ2-1; D assignment may be TRBD1 or TRBD2 (6 bases each). Trimming stripped 0 bases from V and 2 bases from J, with 17 bases between. CDR1 is DFQATT and CDR2 is SNEGSKA in the germline V gene (reference sequence). The CDR3 contains 17 residues. The DNA of the CDR3 is TGCAGTGCTAGAGATTCCGCCGGGGGCTCAACCTACAATGAGCAGTTCTTC. Protein product: CSARDSAGGSTYNEQFF.